The clone carrying this T cell receptor (beta chain) was found many times. The antigen is unknown. Time point described: persistent/refractory GD, antithyroid drugs over 5 years with positive TRAb. The TCR library used RNA extracted from PBMCs. Combining iRepertoire HTBI primers with Arm-PCR of CDR3 regions, the authors built TCR beta libraries. TCRdb used MiXCR to reprocess the multiplex PCR reads, holding one entry per CDR3 protein. The sample has fewer than 450,000 distinct CDR3 sequences, 23% seen once. The data derive from a study of regulatory T cells in long-lasting Graves disease. General study results and limits: The study found lower TCR diversity in persistent Graves' patients than in newly diagnosed ones.

The CDR3 loop spans 14 amino acids. Germline values: CDR1 SGHTA, CDR2 FQGNSA. Trimming took off 2 bases at V and 9 bases at J, with 16 bases between the two ends. This TCR derives from a female donor with Graves disease. The material sequenced was peripheral blood mononuclear cells (PBMCs), taken when the disease was refractory, from a patient treated with antithyroid drugs. The V call is TRBV7-2, the J call TRBJ1-1; D unclear. The CDR3 reads CASSLKAAGLKAFF. As DNA, the CDR3 is TGTGCCAGCAGCTTAAAGGCGGCAGGTCTTAAAGCTTTCTTT.